This passage covers 11 T cell receptor beta chains from one sample sequenced in a study of blood T cells in healthy people across ages. Primers used in a second PCR of about 7 to 12 cycles were a sample-barcoded 5' primer and a J-beta primer mix. Each CDR3 protein is one row after TCRdb ran MiXCR on the 5' RACE reads. This table has roughly 800,000 distinct CDR3 sequences, 58% appearing once. Sequencing was performed on blood. Receptors originate from a man aged 30 to 45 in good health.

This clonotype came up a few times. The rearrangement links TRBV7-9 to TRBJ2-7, with TRBD1 matching over 7 bases. The V gene's germline CDR1 is SEHNR and CDR2 FQNEAQ (reference sequence). Unmatched junction bases numbered 10, after V lost 5 bases and J lost 0 bases. This CDR3 is 16 amino acids long. CDR3 residues: CASSPAMAGGSYEQYF. CDR3 coding DNA: TGTGCCAGCAGCCCTGCGATGGCAGGGGGCTCCTACGAGCAGTACTTC. Filled out from reference TRBV7-9 and TRBJ2-7, the complete variable domain reads DTGVSQNPRHKITKRGQNVTFRCDPISEHNRLYWYRQTLGQGPEFLTYFQNEAQLEKSRLLSDRFSAERPKGSFSTLEIQRTEQGDSAMYLCASSPAMAGGSYEQYFGPGTRLTVT.

This clonotype has only a few counts. V usage is TRBV7-2 and J usage is TRBJ2-7; perhaps D is TRBD1 or TRBD2 (5 bases each). The CDR3 contains 15 residues. Germline CDR1 SGHTA, CDR2 FQGNSA. V was pared by 5 bases and J by 2 bases, with 16 bases between. CDR3 sequence reads: CASSPGHGTTYEQYF. CDR3 nucleotides: TGTGCCAGCAGCCCGGGCCACGGGACCACCTACGAGCAGTACTTC.

The chain recombines TRBV4-1 with TRBJ2-4; weak D call: TRBD2 (5 bases). With 1 base removed from V and 10 bases from J, the gap between germline ends came to 11 bases. This CDR3 has 13 residues. The germline gives CDR1 MGHRA, CDR2 YSYEKL. CDR3 protein: CASSQGGRRIQYF. The CDR3 region has the DNA TGCGCCAGCAGCCAAGGGGGTAGGAGGATTCAGTACTTC.

The CDR3 bases are TGTGCCAGCAGTTGGGTGAACAGACCCGCGGATGAGCAGTACTTC. This sequence encodes CASSWVNRPADEQYF. This rearrangement joins TRBV6-5 to TRBJ2-5; no reliable D call. The germline V gene has CDR1 MNHEY and CDR2 SVGAGI. The CDR3 is 15 residues long. V was clipped by 4 bases and J by 11 bases, with 23 bases between them.

The V and J genes are TRBV12-3 or TRBV12-4 and TRBJ2-3; D not resolved. Trimming shortened V by 5 bases and J by 12 bases, and 18 bases separated the two germline ends. This CDR3 has 13 amino acids. The CDR3 nucleotides read TGTGCCAGCAGTCCCCGAAGGGAAGGAGATCAGTATTTT. Protein product: CASSPRREGDQYF.

This chain uses TRBV24-1 with TRBJ2-5; 8 positions agree with TRBD2. The CDR3 has 15 amino acids. Germline CDR1 is KGHDR and CDR2 is SFDVKD. V lost 3 bases to trimming and J lost 11 bases; unmatched junction nucleotides: 13. The CDR3 is CATSDRLARDWEQYF. The CDR3 DNA reads as TGTGCCACCAGTGATAGACTAGCGAGGGATTGGGAGCAGTACTTC.

V is TRBV20-1 and J is TRBJ2-7; 10 positions match TRBD2. Near its end, the DNA agrees better with TRBJ2-5, so the J call may be wrong. From germline, CDR1 is DFQATT and CDR2 SNEGSKA (reference sequence). CDR3 length equals 17 residues. CDR3 nucleotide sequence: TGCAGTGCTAGAGACCTCCCGAGCGGGGGGGCCTTGGAGACCCAGTACTTC. Its translation: CSARDLPSGGALETQYF.

The genes are TRBV4-3 and TRBJ2-5, with D possibly being TRBD2 (6 bases). CDR3 size: 16 residues. From germline, CDR1 is LGHNA and CDR2 YSLEER. Trimming took 0 bases from V and 11 from J, leaving 22 bases between them. The CDR3 protein is CASSQELAVRENEQYF. The DNA for the CDR3 is TGCGCCAGCAGCCAAGAACTAGCAGTGAGGGAGAATGAGCAGTACTTC.

This clonotype was counted a few times. J is TRBJ1-1 and V is TRBV7-2; no clear D gene. Germline CDR1 is SGHTA and CDR2 is FQGNSA. This CDR3 has 12 amino acids. The V end lost 3 bases, the J end lost 8 bases, and 10 bases lay between the germline ends. The CDR3 spells CASSLRVWEAFF. The CDR3 coding sequence is TGTGCCAGCAGCTTGAGGGTATGGGAAGCTTTCTTT. Combining the CDR3 with reference TRBV7-2 and TRBJ1-1 gives the whole variable domain GAGVSQSPSNKVTEKGKDVELRCDPISGHTALYWYRQSLGQGLEFLIYFQGNSAPDKSGLPSDRFSAERTGGSVSTLTIQRTQQEDSAVYLCASSLRVWEAFFGQGTRLTVV.

This clonotype was seen only a few times. This rearrangement joins TRBV6-1 to TRBJ2-3, with 9 nucleotides matching TRBD1. V shed 3 bases and J 1 base; nucleotides not matched to a gene: 11. Germline CDR1 reads MNHNS; CDR2 reads SASEGT. This CDR3 contains 18 residues. CDR3 sequence reads: CASSDPRGQGKGTDTQYF. DNA for the CDR3: TGTGCCAGCAGTGACCCCCGGGGACAGGGAAAGGGCACAGATACGCAGTATTTT.

The rearrangement joins TRBV6-2 or TRBV6-3 to TRBJ1-2, with a tentative D call TRBD1 (5 bases). Trimming shortened V by 3 bases and J by 8 bases, and 16 bases separated the two germline ends. The CDR3 has 14 residues. The germline gives CDR1 MNHEY, CDR2 SVGEGT. Here the CDR3 reads CASSYYVQGGGYTF. In DNA, the CDR3 is TGTGCCAGCAGTTATTACGTCCAGGGTGGCGGCTACACCTTC.